This entry describes one T cell receptor (beta chain). This entry comes from a study of control samples from healthy donors and cancer patients. CDR1 is MNHEY and CDR2 is SMNVEV in the germline V gene (reference sequence). The V end lost 6 bases, the J end lost 0 bases, and 8 bases lay between the germline ends. The CDR3 is 13 residues long. The data were produced by immunoSEQ multiplex PCR, yet TCRdb's version contains in-frame clones alone and is incomplete. The repertoire holds around 140,000 clones, with about 91% as singletons. Specimen: blood. The V call is TRBV27, the J call TRBJ1-2; D call uncertain. The receptor was isolated from a man aged 25-45 years in good health. CDR3 in amino acids: CASSLTPNYGYTF. CDR3 nucleotide sequence: TGTGCCAGCAGCCTGACACCTAACTATGGCTACACCTTC.